The rows below give T cell receptor beta chains drawn from one sample of a study of long-term antiretroviral therapy in people with HIV. Sequencing used immunoSEQ multiplex PCR; TCRdb keeps in-frame clones, though not all of them. The repertoire holds about 16,000 clones, with around 88% as singletons. Source: unsorted PBMCs, taken around 2.3 years before starting antiretroviral therapy. Every receptor here comes from a woman under 40 with HIV. CDR3s include the opening cysteine and the closing phenylalanine or tryptophan. The D gene is left open where the match is weak. The size entry is marked missing in some rows and otherwise reads once, few, many or a size class.

>.|TRBV6-1|.|TRBJ1-3
TGTGCCAGCCGCGGGGCGTCTGGAAACACCATATATTTT
CASRGASGNTIYF
>.|TRBV30|.|TRBJ1-4
TGTGCCTGGAGTCCCCGGGCCCGCGAGTGGGGAAAACTGTTTTTT
CAWSPRAREWGKLFF
>.|TRBV5-1|.|TRBJ1-1
TGCGCCAGCAGTTGGGGCAGCTCAAACACTGAAGCTTTCTTT
CASSWGSSNTEAFF
>.|TRBV19|TRBD1|TRBJ1-3
TGTGCCAGTAGTATGGGGCGCGGGACAGATATATATTTT
CASSMGRGTDIYF
>.|TRBV4-1|TRBD1|TRBJ2-7
TGCGCCAGCAGCCAAGAAGTCGGACAGGGTTTCTACGAGCAGTACTTC
CASSQEVGQGFYEQYF
>.|TRBV18|.|TRBJ2-7
TGTGCCAGCTCACCATTGGGCCAGCCCTACGAGCAGTACTTC
CASSPLGQPYEQYF
>few|TRBV6-6|.|TRBJ2-7
TGTGCCAGCGGTGTCCCGGGACTGAGCTCCTACGAGCAGTACTTC
CASGVPGLSSYEQYF
>.|TRBV16|.|TRBJ2-1
TGTGCCAGCAGCCAAGGTACCTACAATGAGCAGTTCTTC
CASSQGTYNEQFF
>.|TRBV30|.|TRBJ1-5
TGTGCCTGGAGTGTAAAGGGAGGTCAGCCCCAGCATTTT
CAWSVKGGQPQHF
>.|TRBV7-9|TRBD2|TRBJ2-1
TGTGCCAGCAGCTTAGGTACCGGGGGGGAGAATGAGCAGTTCTTC
CASSLGTGGENEQFF
>.|TRBV2|.|TRBJ2-7
TGTGCCACCAAACCAGAGAGGGGGGCCGCCGACTTTTTC
CATKPERGAADFF
>.|TRBV5-1|TRBD2|TRBJ2-1
TGCGCCAGCAGCAGGACTAGCGGGGGGCTAGGTGAGCAGTTCTTC
CASSRTSGGLGEQFF
>few|TRBV2|.|TRBJ1-4
TGTGCCACCAATAAGGAAGGTCGGACTAATGAAAAACTGTTTTTT
CATNKEGRTNEKLFF
>.|TRBV18|TRBD1|TRBJ2-7
TGTGCCAGCCATGTACAGGGGGCGGTCGAGCAGTACTTC
CASHVQGAVEQYF
>.|TRBV4-3|TRBD1|TRBJ2-6
TGCGCCAGCAGCCAAGATAGCGGAACAGGGGGCTTTTCTGGGGCCAACGTCCTGACTTTC
CASSQDSGTGGFSGANVLTF
>few|TRBV4-1|TRBD1|TRBJ1-2
TGCGCCAGCAGCCAAGAACAGGGGGCTAACTATGGCTACACCTTC
CASSQEQGANYGYTF
>.|TRBV6-5|TRBD2|TRBJ2-1
TGTGCCACCCTAGCGGGGTTGAGTACGGTTGAGCAGTTCTTC
CATLAGLSTVEQFF
>.|TRBV25-1|.|TRBJ2-1
TGTGCCAGCAGTGCGGGGAAGGATGAGCAGTTCTTC
CASSAGKDEQFF
>once|TRBV6-5|TRBD1|TRBJ2-2
TGTGCCAGCAGTTGGGACAGGAGTCACACCGGGGAGCTGTTTTTT
CASSWDRSHTGELFF
>.|TRBV27|.|TRBJ1-5
TGTGCCAGCACTCGCGATCGCGGGGAGCAGCTTATGTATAGCAATCAGCCCCAGCATTTT
CASTRDRGEQLMYSNQPQHF
>.|TRBV7-9|.|TRBJ2-1
TGTGCCAGCAGCTCCCCCCCCAATGAGCAGTTCTTC
CASSSPPNEQFF
>.|TRBV9|TRBD1|TRBJ2-3
TGTGCCAGCAACCCAGGGGGCTCTTTAGATACGCAGTATTTT
CASNPGGSLDTQYF
>few|TRBV30|.|TRBJ1-5
TGTGCCTGGAGTCAACAGAACTCCAATCAGCCCCAGCATTTT
CAWSQQNSNQPQHF
>.|TRBV10-3|.|TRBJ2-3
TGTGCCATCAGTGATCGGGGGTCCACAGATACGCAGTATTTT
CAISDRGSTDTQYF
>.|TRBV18|.|TRBJ2-7
TGTGCCAGCTCACCAAAACAGGGCCATAACTACGAGCAGTACTTC
CASSPKQGHNYEQYF
>.|TRBV5-1|.|TRBJ2-7
TGCGCCAGCAGCGCACAGGGTCACGAGCAGTACTTC
CASSAQGHEQYF
>.|TRBV5-1|TRBD1|TRBJ1-1
TGCGCCAGCAGAAAAACTGGACAGGGGGACTCTGAAGCTTTCTTT
CASRKTGQGDSEAFF
>.|TRBV30|.|TRBJ1-2
TGTGCCTGGAGTGCTATCCCGGGGGAAGGCTACACCTTC
CAWSAIPGEGYTF
>few|TRBV9|.|TRBJ2-3
TGTGCCAGCAGCGTTTATTCTAGCACAGATACGCAGTATTTT
CASSVYSSTDTQYF
>.|TRBV7-9|.|TRBJ1-1
TGTGCCAGCAGCCTTCCTTTGAACACTGAAGCTTTCTTT
CASSLPLNTEAFF
>.|TRBV4-3|TRBD1|TRBJ2-7
TGCGCCAGCAGCTTTTCCGGGACAGGGGAATCCTACGAGCAGTACTTC
CASSFSGTGESYEQYF
>once|TRBV7-2|.|TRBJ1-6
TGTGCCAGCAGCCTCCGGGACGGATATAATTCACCCCTCCACTTT
CASSLRDGYNSPLHF
>.|TRBV5-6|.|TRBJ2-5
TGTGCCAGCAGCTTGGATCCTGAGGCAGGGATCACGGAGACCCAGTACTTC
CASSLDPEAGITETQYF
>.|TRBV18|.|TRBJ2-7
TGTGCCAGCTCACCACCGGGGACCCAAAGGTACGAGCAGTACTTC
CASSPPGTQRYEQYF
>.|TRBV5-4|TRBD1|TRBJ2-3
TGTGCCAGCAGCTTCCAGGGGGCGGATACGCAGTATTTT
CASSFQGADTQYF
>.|TRBV4-1|TRBD1|TRBJ1-2
TGCGCCAGCAGCACCCAATCCACCGACAGGGGCCCCTATGGCTACACCTTC
CASSTQSTDRGPYGYTF
>.|TRBV30|.|TRBJ1-5
TGTGCCTGGAGTGTACGGGGCCATTCGCAGCCCCAGCATTTT
CAWSVRGHSQPQHF
>.|TRBV10-2|TRBD2|TRBJ2-1
TGCGCCAGCAGTGAGTCTCCCGGGACTAGGTTCAATGAGCAGTTCTTC
CASSESPGTRFNEQFF
>.|TRBV27|TRBD1|TRBJ1-1
TGTGCCAGCAGTTTATCAGCCAGGGGGGGCACTGAAGCTTTCTTT
CASSLSARGGTEAFF
>once|TRBV7-9|.|TRBJ2-5
TGTGCCAGCAGCCCCACTCGGACGGGGGAGACCCAGTACTTC
CASSPTRTGETQYF
>.|TRBV19|TRBD1|TRBJ2-2
TGTGCCAGTAGGCACAAAGGGACAGGGATTGGCGGGGAGCTGTTTTTT
CASRHKGTGIGGELFF
>.|TRBV4-3|TRBD2|TRBJ2-3
TGCGCCAGCAGCCAGGGGACTACCCGGGGGAAGGATACGCAGTATTTT
CASSQGTTRGKDTQYF
>.|TRBV5-1|.|TRBJ1-2
TGCGCCAGCAGCTTGACACAGGGACTGGATGGCTACACCTTC
CASSLTQGLDGYTF
>.|TRBV5-1|.|TRBJ1-5
TGCGCCAGCATCATCCTCCCAAATTATAGCAATCAGCCCCAGCATTTT
CASIILPNYSNQPQHF
>.|TRBV5-1|TRBD1|TRBJ1-3
TGCGCCAGCAGCTTGGGTGACAGGGCCGGTAACACCATATATTTT
CASSLGDRAGNTIYF